What follows describes a single T cell receptor (beta chain). Antigen unknown. The sample comes from a study of cytomegalovirus exposure and HLA in healthy donors. J gave up 4 bases and V 6 bases, and 11 bases lay outside the gene matches. The length of the CDR3 is 15 residues. The germline gives CDR1 MDHEN, CDR2 SYDVKM. Study-wide findings and caveats: A later analysis by the authors found several of the most significant clusters apparently linked to common viral pathogens.

The PCR contained 60 Vbeta and 13 Jbeta primers. Sequenced by immunoSEQ multiplex PCR; TCRdb stores in-frame clones only, minus some. The repertoire includes approximately 150,000 clones, roughly 73% of them detected once, and around 4.7% sits in the top ten. The sequence came from a male donor in good health and CMV-seronegative. Sequencing was done on a sample of PBMCs. The chain joins TRBV28 to TRBJ2-7, with 8 positions matching TRBD2. CDR3 bases: TGTGCCAGCAGCAAAGGGGTAGCGGGATGGTACGAGCAGTACTTC. Its protein is CASSKGVAGWYEQYF.